Given below is one TCR beta chain in context. Its specificity is not known. Donors likely had unrecorded immune exposures despite being nominally healthy when sampled. The PCR had 60 Vbeta and 13 Jbeta primers. Original handling: Counted up in a later analysis, unique TCR beta chains came to some 82 million, with about 9.9 million shared. Using immunoSEQ multiplex PCR, the repertoire was profiled, and TCRdb retains in-frame clones only, with some absent. For V, J and clone size, that table is used; D and trimming come from the DNA. The sample carries some 150,000 clones, 70% to 90% recorded once. The entry originates in a study of cytomegalovirus exposure and HLA in healthy donors. Points from the study as a whole: HLA restriction was apparent for most CMV-associated TCR beta chains in a later analysis. An analysis that was carried out later associated 15,000 to 20,000 TCR beta sequences with HLA alleles at 0.05 false discovery rate.

Germline-derived CDR1 and CDR2 are SQVTM and ANQGSEA. V was clipped by 7 bases and J by 0 bases, with 12 bases between them. This CDR3 is built from 13 residues. The origin of this receptor is a woman aged 40 to 50 in good health and CMV-seropositive. The gene calls are TRBV29-1 and TRBJ2-5; no clear D. Sequencing used PBMCs. CDR3 protein: CSASTLYQETQYF. CDR3 nucleotide sequence: TGCAGCGCTTCGACTTTGTACCAAGAGACCCAGTACTTC.